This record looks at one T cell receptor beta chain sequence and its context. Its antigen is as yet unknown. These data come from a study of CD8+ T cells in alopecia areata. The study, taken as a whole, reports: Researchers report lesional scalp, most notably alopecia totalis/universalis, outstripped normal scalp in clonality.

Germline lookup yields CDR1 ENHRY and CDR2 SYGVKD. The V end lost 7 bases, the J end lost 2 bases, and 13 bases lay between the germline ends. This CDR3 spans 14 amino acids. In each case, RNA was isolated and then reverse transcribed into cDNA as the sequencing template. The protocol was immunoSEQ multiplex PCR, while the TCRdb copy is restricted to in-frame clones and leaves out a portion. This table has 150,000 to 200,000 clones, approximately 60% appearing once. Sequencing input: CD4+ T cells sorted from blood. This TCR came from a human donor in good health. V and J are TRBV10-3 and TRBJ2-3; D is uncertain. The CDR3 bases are TGTGCCATCAAAAGTGGCGGCCCCACAGATACGCAGTATTTT. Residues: CAIKSGGPTDTQYF.